This entry lists 25 T cell receptor beta chains sequenced from one sample in a study of identical twins. Using its own MiXCR run on the 5' RACE reads, TCRdb lists one record per CDR3 protein. The sample yields 400,000 or so distinct CDR3 sequences, 9% seen once. Specimen: naive T cells sorted from blood. Receptor source: a woman aged 45-65 years in good health.

The chain employs TRBV20-1 and TRBJ2-1; 13 bases are a match to TRBD2. The CDR3 is 15 amino acids. CDR1 DFQATT and CDR2 SNEGSKA come from the germline V gene (reference sequence). J was trimmed by 8 bases and V by 6 bases; bases with no gene match: 10. The CDR3 loop reads CSAPLPGLAGYEQFF. CDR3 bases: TGCAGTGCCCCCCTGCCGGGACTAGCGGGATATGAGCAGTTCTTC.

The sample holds many counts of this clonotype. CDR3 in amino acids: CSAQTDRSNTEAFF. The CDR3 region has the DNA TGCAGTGCCCAAACCGACAGGAGTAACACTGAAGCTTTCTTT. The V call is TRBV20-1, the J call TRBJ1-1; D may be TRBD1 (6 bases). CDR1 is DFQATT and CDR2 is SNEGSKA in the germline V gene (reference sequence). The ends were cut back, 6 bases at V and 2 bases at J, with 16 bases in the middle. CDR3 length equals 14 residues.

This clonotype was detected only a few times. CDR3 in DNA: TGTGCCAGCAGTCCGGGGACTAGCGGGAGGTACGAGCAGTACGTC. It translates to CASSPGTSGRYEQYV. The chain employs TRBV12-3 or TRBV12-4 and TRBJ2-7, with TRBD2 identical over 15 bases. The CDR3 contains 15 residues. V lost 5 bases, J lost 4 bases, and 3 bases stayed unmatched.

This clonotype appeared a few times. The V call is TRBV20-1, the J call TRBJ1-5, with D perhaps matching TRBD1 (6 bases). V dropped 6 bases and J dropped 7 bases, with 16 bases sitting between them. There are 13 residues in the CDR3. CDR1 and CDR2 (germline): DFQATT, SNEGSKA (reference sequence). The CDR3 sequence: CSAKTGSTQPQHF. The CDR3 DNA reads TGCAGTGCCAAAACAGGGTCTACCCAGCCCCAGCATTTT.

This clonotype appeared a few times. The rearrangement links TRBV5-5 to TRBJ1-2; no firm D call. The germline V gene encodes CDR1 SGHKS and CDR2 YYEKEE (reference sequence). This CDR3 spans 11 amino acids. With 4 bases removed from V and 6 bases from J, the gap between germline ends came to 7 bases. The CDR3, as DNA: TGTGCCAGCAGCACGCATAATGGCTACACCTTC. Its protein is CASSTHNGYTF. The full variable domain, its missing parts supplied by reference TRBV5-5 and TRBJ1-2, is DAGVTQSPTHLIKTRGQQVTLRCSPISGHKSVSWYQQVLGQGPQFIFQYYEKEERGRGNFPDRFSARQFPNYSSELNVNALLLGDSALYLCASSTHNGYTFGSGTRLTVV.

The table lists this clonotype with many counts. The rearrangement links TRBV27 to TRBJ1-2; the D gene is possibly TRBD1 (5 bases). The V and J ends lost 3 bases and 5 bases respectively, with 13 bases between them. Germline V gives CDR1 MNHEY, CDR2 SMNVEV (reference sequence). The CDR3 totals 14 residues. In DNA, the CDR3 is TGTGCCAGCAGTTTTTCGGGGGACGGGTATGGCTACACCTTC. This gives the protein CASSFSGDGYGYTF.

This chain links TRBV12-3 or TRBV12-4 with TRBJ2-7; D remains unclear. The V end was cut by 1 base, the J end by 2 bases, with 12 bases between. The CDR3 contains 15 residues. CDR3 sequence: CASSLGPATTYEQYV. The DNA of the CDR3 is TGTGCCAGCAGTTTAGGCCCAGCGACCACCTACGAGCAGTACGTC.

This clonotype appeared a few times. V and J are TRBV6-5 and TRBJ2-3; D remains unclear. Germline CDR1 is MNHEY and CDR2 is SVGAGI. The V and J ends lost 1 base and 6 bases respectively, with 5 bases between them. The CDR3 is 12 residues long. The CDR3 protein is CASSYYGDTQYF. The CDR3 DNA is TGTGCCAGCAGTTACTATGGGGATACGCAGTATTTT.

The gene calls are TRBV11-3 and TRBJ2-1; 13 nucleotides line up with TRBD2. This CDR3 spans 16 amino acids. J lost 9 bases, V lost 1 base, and 6 bases had no gene match. Germline V gene data show CDR1 as SGHNT and CDR2 as YENEEA. CDR3 sequence: CASSLAGTSGKVEQFF. The CDR3 DNA reads TGTGCCAGCAGCTTAGCCGGGACTAGCGGGAAGGTTGAGCAGTTCTTC.

This clonotype was recorded at least ten times. This sequence joins TRBV29-1 and TRBJ2-2; TRBD1 aligns across 7 bases. Trimming took 7 bases from V and 5 from J; bases not matched to a gene: 7. The CDR3 runs 13 residues. Germline V gene sequence: CDR1 SQVTM, CDR2 ANQGSEA. Here the CDR3 reads CSADPTGTGELFF. CDR3 sequence (DNA): TGCAGCGCTGACCCGACAGGGACCGGGGAGCTGTTTTTT.

This clonotype has a count of ten or more. This chain connects TRBV10-3 to TRBJ2-2; tentatively, D is TRBD1 or TRBD2 (5 bases each). This CDR3 has 16 amino acids. V was shortened by 8 bases and J by 1 base, with 17 bases between the two germline ends. Germline assignment: CDR1 ENHRY and CDR2 SYGVKD. The CDR3 reads CAIPVRAGLNTGELFF. The DNA of the CDR3 is TGTGCCATCCCAGTGAGGGCAGGGTTGAACACCGGGGAGCTGTTTTTT.

Many counts were recorded for this clonotype. The rearrangement uses TRBV5-1 and TRBJ2-5, with D possibly being TRBD1 or TRBD2 (5 bases each). The CDR3 consists of 15 residues. In germline, CDR1 is SGHRS, CDR2 YFSETQ. Trimming shortened V by 0 bases and J by 5 bases, and 14 bases separated the two germline ends. The chain's CDR3 is CASSLVGEREETQYF. CDR3 in DNA: TGCGCCAGCAGCTTGGTGGGGGAGCGTGAGGAGACCCAGTACTTC. Supplemented by reference TRBV5-1 and TRBJ2-5, the full variable domain reads KAGVTQTPRYLIKTRGQQVTLSCSPISGHRSVSWYQQTPGQGLQFLFEYFSETQRNKGNFPGRFSGRQFSNSRSEMNVSTLELGDSALYLCASSLVGEREETQYFGPGTRLLVL.

This sequence joins TRBV4-1 and TRBJ2-1; TRBD2 matches at 8 bases. J was trimmed by 10 bases and V by 2 bases; bases with no gene match: 1. The CDR3 totals 12 residues. Per the germline V gene, CDR1 is MGHRA and CDR2 is YSYEKL. DNA of the CDR3: TGCGCCAGCAGCCAACTAGCGGGCGAGCAGTTCTTC. Translated, it gives CASSQLAGEQFF.

This clonotype came up a few times. The V call is TRBV9, the J call TRBJ2-1; D remains ambiguous. CDR1 is SGDLS and CDR2 is YYNGEE in the germline V gene. V lost 4 bases and J lost 8, with 7 bases in between. This CDR3 comprises 11 residues. CDR3 nucleotide sequence: TGTGCCAGCAGCCGCGTACATGAGCAGTTCTTC. Protein: CASSRVHEQFF.

This clonotype showed up just a few times. This chain joins TRBV19 and TRBJ2-7; possibly TRBD1 or TRBD2 for D (6 bases each). Per germline, CDR1 LNHDA and CDR2 SQIVND (reference sequence). V was pared by 3 bases and J by 1 base, with 19 bases between. This CDR3 spans 17 amino acids. CDR3 in amino acids: CASSIIPGAGTSYEQYF. The CDR3 DNA follows: TGTGCCAGTAGTATTATTCCGGGGGCTGGTACGTCCTACGAGCAGTACTTC.

This clonotype was recorded a few times. This chain joins TRBV29-1 and TRBJ2-7, with 11 nucleotides matching TRBD1. There are 17 residues in the CDR3. The germline CDR1 and CDR2 sequences are SQVTM and ANQGSEA. V shed 6 bases and J 2 bases; nucleotides not matched to a gene: 15. In DNA form, the CDR3 reads TGCAGCGTAACCCCGGGACAGGGGGTATCGGGCACCTACGAGCAGTACTTC. Encoded protein: CSVTPGQGVSGTYEQYF.

This chain uses TRBV7-2 with TRBJ2-1, with 8 bases matching TRBD2. The CDR3 extends over 16 amino acids. The germline gives CDR1 SGHTA, CDR2 FQGNSA. The trim removed 1 base at V and 6 bases at J, leaving 8 bases unmatched. The CDR3 region is CASSLGGGRWRNEQFF. The CDR3 DNA reads as TGTGCCAGCAGCTTAGGGGGCGGGAGGTGGCGCAATGAGCAGTTCTTC.

The chain links TRBV6-6 to TRBJ2-2; possible D gene TRBD2, 5 bases. From germline, CDR1 is MNHNY and CDR2 SVGAGI (reference sequence). V lost 4 bases, J lost 7 bases, and 13 bases lay in between. There are 14 residues in the CDR3. CDR3 residues: CASSSTTRSGELFF. The CDR3, as DNA: TGTGCCAGCAGTTCTACCACTAGAAGCGGGGAGCTGTTTTTT.

The gene calls are TRBV5-5 and TRBJ2-3; D could derive from TRBD1 or TRBD2 (6 bases each). The CDR3 is 17 amino acids. V was clipped by 4 bases and J by 2 bases, with 20 bases between them. Germline V CDR1 and CDR2: SGHKS, YYEKEE (reference sequence). CDR3 sequence reads: CASSPWGARIDTDTQYF. The CDR3 region has the DNA TGTGCCAGCAGCCCGTGGGGGGCGAGAATCGACACAGATACGCAGTATTTT.

This rearrangement joins TRBV19 to TRBJ1-3, with unresolved D. Trimming took 8 bases from V and 0 from J, leaving 8 bases between them. The CDR3 spans 13 residues. Germline CDR1 is LNHDA and CDR2 is SQIVND (reference sequence). The CDR3: CASPQFSGNTIYF. The CDR3 nucleotides are TGTGCCAGTCCACAGTTCTCTGGAAACACCATATATTTT. The whole variable domain, filled in from reference TRBV19 and TRBJ1-3, reads DGGITQSPKYLFRKEGQNVTLSCEQNLNHDAMYWYRQDPGQGLRLIYYSQIVNDFQKGDIAEGYSVSREKKESFPLTVTSAQKNPTAFYLCASPQFSGNTIYFGEGSWLTVV.

This clonotype showed up just a few times. The rearrangement joins TRBV7-9 to TRBJ2-1, with D unclear. This CDR3 has 14 amino acids. The V gene's germline CDR1 is SEHNR and CDR2 FQNEAQ (reference sequence). Trimming pared 8 bases from V and 0 bases from J, leaving 11 bases between. The CDR3 DNA is TGTGCCAGCGGTCCGACCACCTCCTACAATGAGCAGTTCTTC. Its translation is CASGPTTSYNEQFF.

This clonotype was found many times. The rearrangement joins TRBV4-1 to TRBJ1-1; D not certain. V was trimmed by 2 bases and J by 8 bases, leaving 9 bases between them. This CDR3 is built from 12 residues. Germline CDR1 and CDR2: MGHRA and YSYEKL. The CDR3: CASSQLGVEAFF. In nucleotides, the CDR3 is TGCGCCAGCAGCCAACTCGGGGTAGAAGCTTTCTTT.

The chain uses TRBV14 and TRBJ2-1; D unclear. The CDR3 spans 14 residues. Germline V CDR1 and CDR2: SGHDN, FVKESK. Trimming pared 4 bases from V and 8 bases from J, leaving 15 bases between. CDR3 sequence reads: CASSRETNPYEQFF. As DNA, the CDR3 is TGTGCCAGCAGCCGAGAGACCAACCCCTATGAGCAGTTCTTC.

This clonotype was counted at least ten times. The V call is TRBV24-1, the J call TRBJ1-5; tentatively, D is TRBD1 (6 bases). The ends were cut back, 4 bases at V and 7 bases at J, with 13 bases in the middle. The length of the CDR3 is 14 residues. Germline CDR1 KGHDR, CDR2 SFDVKD. CDR3 nucleotides: TGTGCCACCAGTGAACGACAGGTGGGACAGCCCCAGCATTTT. This gives the protein CATSERQVGQPQHF.

This clonotype occurred a few times. This chain links TRBV5-1 with TRBJ2-7; maybe TRBD1 (5 bases). Trimming cost V 4 bases and J 0 bases, with 17 bases left between them. The CDR3 sequence is 16 residues long. Germline V gene data show CDR1 as SGHRS and CDR2 as YFSETQ. The CDR3 spells CASSGRANPSSYEQYF. The CDR3 coding sequence is TGCGCCAGCAGCGGCAGGGCGAATCCGAGCTCCTACGAGCAGTACTTC.